This TCR beta chain was recorded in a study of blood T cell repertoires in COVID-19. Study-level background: COVID-19 samples, acute and convalescent, were from the United States, Italy and Spain.

Participants, 18 to 89 years old, spanned about two dozen US areas. Participant-given clinical history determined each cohort assignment. Germline lookup yields CDR1 LGHNA and CDR2 YSLEER. This CDR3 comprises 14 residues. V dropped 0 bases and J dropped 10; count of bases not matched to a gene: 6. Sequencing was performed with immunoSEQ multiplex PCR; in TCRdb, only in-frame clones are kept and a portion is missing. Among 310,000 or so clones listed, approximately 90% were seen once. This clone was recorded once. The receptor was isolated from a woman under 30 who had recovered from COVID-19. The J gene is TRBJ2-1, the V gene TRBV4-3; the match to TRBD2 covers 7 bases. Sequencing input: PBMCs or T cells enriched from blood (not recorded which). The CDR3 nucleotides read TGCGCCAGCAGCCAAGATTCTCGCGGGAGAGAGCAGTTCTTC. This encodes CASSQDSRGREQFF.